Below, 14 T cell receptor beta chains from the same sample are listed, as sequenced in a study. One entry per CDR3 protein, called by TCRdb with MiXCR from the 5' RACE reads. The profile shows approximately 6,000 distinct CDR3 sequences, 65% to 75% of them singletons. Material for sequencing was memory CD4+ T cells sorted from a lymph node. Subset in this sample: memory CD4+ T cells, CD4+CD45RO+CD25-. These receptor sequences come from a female donor with breast cancer.

The rearrangement uses TRBV6-6 and TRBJ1-5, with D perhaps TRBD1 (5 bases). V lost 4 bases and J lost 9, with 25 bases in between. This CDR3 spans 17 amino acids. Looked up from germline, CDR1 is MNHNY and CDR2 is SVGAGI (reference sequence). CDR3 amino acids: CASSSSRTFPMDGPQHF. CDR3 DNA sequence: TGTGCCAGCAGTTCATCTAGGACATTCCCCATGGATGGGCCCCAGCATTTT.

This clonotype was observed a few times. The chain recombines TRBV6-1 with TRBJ2-5, with D uncertain. The V gene lost 3 bases and the J gene lost 4 bases, with 21 bases spanning the gap. The CDR3 covers 17 residues. Germline lookup yields CDR1 MNHNS and CDR2 SASEGT. The CDR3 here is CASSDPPGRAPAETQYF. CDR3 bases: TGTGCCAGCAGTGACCCTCCAGGAAGGGCCCCGGCAGAGACCCAGTACTTC.

The V and J genes are TRBV20-1 and TRBJ2-1; D call uncertain. CDR3 length: 13 amino acids. Per the germline V gene, CDR1 is DFQATT and CDR2 is SNEGSKA (reference sequence). V gave up 8 bases and J gave up 5 bases, with 16 bases separating them. The CDR3 nucleotides read TGCAGTACTACTCCATACCAGCACAATGAGCAGTTCTTC. Residues: CSTTPYQHNEQFF.

In DNA, the CDR3 is TGCAGTGCTAGGACACGGACAGCCCCCTACGAGCAGTACTTC. It is translated as CSARTRTAPYEQYF. The rearrangement joins TRBV20-1 to TRBJ2-7; tentatively, D is TRBD1 (6 bases). The CDR3 totals 14 residues. V lost 3 bases, J lost 2 bases, and 14 bases lay in between. In germline, CDR1 is DFQATT, CDR2 SNEGSKA (reference sequence).

The CDR3 spells CSTDSGTGIYNEQFF. In DNA form, the CDR3 reads TGCAGTACTGATTCCGGGACAGGGATATACAATGAGCAGTTCTTC. The V gene is TRBV20-1, the J gene TRBJ2-1; 9 bases match TRBD1. CDR1 is DFQATT and CDR2 is SNEGSKA in the germline V gene (reference sequence). After removal of 8 bases from V and 4 bases from J, the junction contained 12 bases not matched to a gene. This CDR3 is built from 15 residues.

This clonotype was recorded a few times. V is TRBV2 and J is TRBJ1-3; 8 bases align to TRBD1. The CDR3 consists of 13 residues. V dropped 6 bases and J dropped 3; count of bases not matched to a gene: 1. Per the germline V gene, CDR1 is SNHLY and CDR2 is FYNNEI. The CDR3 sequence: CASRGTGGNTIYF. The CDR3 DNA follows: TGTGCCAGCAGGGGGACAGGTGGAAACACCATATATTTT.

The V gene is TRBV7-9, the J gene TRBJ2-3; no reliable D call. V lost 11 bases and J 9 bases, leaving 12 bases between the germline ends. This CDR3 spans 10 amino acids. Germline V lookup: CDR1 SEHNR, CDR2 FQNEAQ (reference sequence). The chain's CDR3 is CAGGTGTQYF. CDR3 DNA sequence: TGTGCCGGCGGTACCGGCACGCAGTATTTT.

The chain combines TRBV6-5 with TRBJ1-2; no clear D gene. The CDR3 spans 13 residues. Germline V gene sequence: CDR1 MNHEY, CDR2 SVGAGI. V lost 9 bases to trimming and J lost 5 bases, with 16 bases between them. The CDR3 DNA reads as TGTGCCAGTTATGCAGTCGGCTCTTATGGCTACACCTTC. Amino acids: CASYAVGSYGYTF.

This clonotype was detected only a few times. This sequence joins TRBV5-1 and TRBJ2-3, with 7 bases fitting TRBD2. CDR3 length: 15 residues. V shed 4 bases, J shed 4 bases, and the junction held 9 bases outside the gene matches. The V gene's germline CDR1 is SGHRS and CDR2 YFSETQ. CDR3 DNA: TGCGCCAGCAGCCCCGGACTAGTTAGCGCAGATACGCAGTATTTT. It translates to CASSPGLVSADTQYF.

This chain uses TRBV2 with TRBJ1-1; 8 positions agree with TRBD1. Losses at the gene ends were 2 bases for V and 1 base for J; bases not matched to a gene: 9. Germline values: CDR1 SNHLY, CDR2 FYNNEI. This CDR3 spans 17 amino acids. CDR3 nucleotide sequence: TGTGCCAGCAGTGAAAGGGGACAGGTTGGTAGGAACACTGAAGCTTTCTTT. Amino acid sequence: CASSERGQVGRNTEAFF. The variable domain in full, with the rest retrieved from reference TRBV2 and TRBJ1-1, is EPEVTQTPSHQVTQMGQEVILRCVPISNHLYFYWYRQILGQKVEFLVSFYNNEISEKSEIFDDQFSVERPDGSNFTLKIRSTKLEDSAMYFCASSERGQVGRNTEAFFGQGTRLTVV.

This chain links TRBV9 with TRBJ2-7; the match to TRBD2 covers 7 bases. The trim removed 4 bases at V and 5 bases at J, leaving 12 bases unmatched. The length of the CDR3 is 15 residues. Germline loops: CDR1 SGDLS, CDR2 YYNGEE. DNA for the CDR3: TGTGCCAGCAGCCCGGGGTTCGGGGCGGGAGACGAGCAGTACTTC. Translated: CASSPGFGAGDEQYF. Looking up the rest from reference TRBV9 and TRBJ2-7 gives the full variable domain: DSGVTQTPKHLITATGQRVTLRCSPRSGDLSVYWYQQSLDQGLQFLIQYYNGEERAKGNILERFSAQQFPDLHSELNLSSLELGDSALYFCASSPGFGAGDEQYFGPGTRLTVT.

V is TRBV7-3 and J is TRBJ2-7; 8 bases are shared with TRBD2. CDR3 length equals 13 residues. Germline CDR1 and CDR2: SGHTA and FQGTGA. Trimming at V came to 6 bases and at J to 4 bases, leaving 5 bases not matched to a gene. CDR3 residues: CASRREGGYEQYF. Written as DNA, the CDR3 is TGTGCCAGCAGACGGGAGGGCGGGTACGAGCAGTACTTC.

This clonotype was observed a single time. The chain has TRBV20-1 and TRBJ2-2; 11 bases match TRBD2. The V gene's germline CDR1 is DFQATT and CDR2 SNEGSKA (reference sequence). Trimming took 6 bases from V and 5 from J; bases not matched to a gene: 11. CDR3 length: 16 amino acids. The CDR3 DNA is TGCAGTGCGACAGTAGCGGGAGGGCAAAATACCGGGGAGCTGTTTTTT. This gives the protein CSATVAGGQNTGELFF.

V usage is TRBV5-1 and J usage is TRBJ1-2, with 7 bases lining up with TRBD1. In germline, CDR1 is SGHRS, CDR2 YFSETQ. The CDR3 spans 15 residues. The V segment lost 4 bases and the J segment 3 bases; nucleotides outside the gene matches: 9. As DNA, the CDR3 is TGCGCCAGCAGCCCCCGACAGGGCGGGGACTATGGCTACACCTTC. Its translation: CASSPRQGGDYGYTF.